The 11 T cell receptor beta chains listed next were all sequenced from one sample in a study of a mutant IDH1 vaccine in newly diagnosed glioma. Which antigens these TCRs recognize remains unknown. As for time point: week 47, end of study. The content of each vaccine dose was 300 ug of mutant IDH1 20-mer peptide, and topical imiquimod accompanied it. Sequencing used immunoSEQ multiplex PCR; TCRdb keeps in-frame clones, though not all of them. The sample holds tens of thousands of clones, 75% seen once. Sequencing used PBMCs, obtained from a glioma patient whose treatment included an IDH1 peptide vaccine. The receptors derive from a middle-aged man with glioma.

The V call is TRBV5-1, the J call TRBJ2-5, with a possible D match to TRBD2 (6 bases). CDR1 SGHRS and CDR2 YFSETQ come from the germline V gene. CDR3 size: 14 residues. V was clipped by 4 bases and J by 4 bases, with 14 bases between them. CDR3: CASSPRDLRETQYF. The CDR3 coding sequence is TGCGCCAGCAGCCCCAGGGACTTACGAGAGACCCAGTACTTC. Combining the CDR3 with reference TRBV5-1 and TRBJ2-5 gives the whole variable domain KAGVTQTPRYLIKTRGQQVTLSCSPISGHRSVSWYQQTPGQGLQFLFEYFSETQRNKGNFPGRFSGRQFSNSRSEMNVSTLELGDSALYLCASSPRDLRETQYFGPGTRLLVL.

This clone has a single count. The J gene is TRBJ2-3, the V gene TRBV7-6; D uncertain. Deletions cut 0 bases from V and 2 bases from J, with 0 bases between. The CDR3 length is 12 residues. CDR1 and CDR2 (germline): SGHVS, FNYEAQ. CDR3 bases: TGTGCCAGCAGCTTAGCCACAGATACGCAGTATTTT. Residues: CASSLATDTQYF.

This chain joins TRBV15 and TRBJ1-4, with 7 bases fitting TRBD1. The CDR3 length is 17 residues. V shed 3 bases, J shed 0 bases, and the junction held 7 bases outside the gene matches. Germline V gene sequence: CDR1 LNHNV, CDR2 YYDKDF (reference sequence). The CDR3 region is CATSSPGQAATNEKLFF. CDR3 DNA sequence: TGTGCCACCAGCAGTCCCGGACAGGCTGCAACTAATGAAAAACTGTTTTTT. Full variable domain (rest looked up from reference TRBV15 and TRBJ1-4): DAMVIQNPRYQVTQFGKPVTLSCSQTLNHNVMYWYQQKSSQAPKLLFHYYDKDFNNEADTPDNFQSRRPNTSFCFLDIRSPGLGDTAMYLCATSSPGQAATNEKLFFGSGTQLSVL.

CDR3 coding DNA: TGCGCCAGCAGCTTGGTGATGGCAGGGAGAATTCCCGAAAAACTGTTTTTT. This translates into CASSLVMAGRIPEKLFF. The chain has TRBV5-1 and TRBJ1-4; possibly TRBD1 for D (5 bases). V was cut by 0 bases and J by 8 bases, with 20 bases left in between. This CDR3 has 17 amino acids. Germline V gene lookup returns CDR1 SGHRS and CDR2 YFSETQ.

This clone was detected a few times. V is TRBV2 and J is TRBJ2-1; 9 bases are shared with TRBD1. CDR3 size: 14 residues. Unmatched junction bases numbered 12, after V lost 9 bases and J lost 9 bases. From germline, CDR1 is SNHLY and CDR2 FYNNEI. CDR3 loop: CASDRDRVSGEQFF. The CDR3 region has the DNA TGTGCCAGTGACCGGGACAGGGTTAGCGGTGAGCAGTTCTTC.

The rearrangement uses TRBV6-1 and TRBJ1-4; 8 bases are shared with TRBD1. Germline V CDR1 and CDR2: MNHNS, SASEGT. Unmatched junction bases numbered 16, after V lost 0 bases and J lost 10 bases. This CDR3 region has 18 residues. The CDR3 coding sequence is TGTGCCAGCAGTGAAGCCGCCTTCACAGGGGGGTCTAGAGCAAAACTGTTTTTT. Amino acid sequence: CASSEAAFTGGSRAKLFF.

This clone was recorded only once. In DNA form, the CDR3 reads TGTGCCAGCTCACCACAAGGGACAGGACACTATGGCTACACCTTC. Translated: CASSPQGTGHYGYTF. The chain links TRBV18 to TRBJ1-2, with TRBD1 matching 8 bases. This CDR3 is built from 15 residues. Losses at the gene ends were 1 base for V and 3 bases for J; bases not matched to a gene: 4. The germline gives CDR1 KGHSH, CDR2 LQKENI.

Concerning this clone itself: An end of the junction does not agree with germline; a read error may underlie this. The gene calls are TRBV7-9 and TRBJ1-4; 7 bases are a match to TRBD1. The germline V gene encodes CDR1 SEHNR and CDR2 FQNEAQ (reference sequence). The CDR3 spans 13 residues. The CDR3, as DNA: TGTGCCAGCAGCCAGGGGGGGCAAAGCCCTAATCTTTTT. Amino acid sequence: CASSQGGQSPNLF.

A few counts support this clone. The V gene is TRBV2, the J gene TRBJ1-5; D is undetermined. This CDR3 comprises 14 residues. V was shortened by 3 bases and J by 1 base, with 7 bases between the two germline ends. Looked up from germline, CDR1 is SNHLY and CDR2 is FYNNEI. The CDR3 loop reads CASSEQASNQPQHF. The DNA for the CDR3 is TGTGCCAGCAGTGAGCAGGCCAGCAATCAGCCCCAGCATTTT.

The chain joins TRBV11-3 to TRBJ2-2; TRBD2 aligns across 9 bases. J was trimmed by 7 bases and V by 5 bases; bases with no gene match: 14. Germline assignment: CDR1 SGHNT and CDR2 YENEEA. The CDR3 is 17 amino acids. The CDR3 sequence is CASSPRGSGSRDGELFF. Written as DNA, the CDR3 is TGTGCCAGCAGCCCTCGGGGTAGCGGGAGCCGCGACGGGGAGCTGTTTTTT. Drawing the rest from reference TRBV11-3 and TRBJ2-2, the complete variable domain is EAGVVQSPRYKIIEKKQPVAFWCNPISGHNTLYWYLQNLGQGPELLIRYENEEAVDDSQLPKDRFSAERLKGVDSTLKIQPAELGDSAVYLCASSPRGSGSRDGELFFGEGSRLTVL.

This clone was counted only a few times. V and J are TRBV18 and TRBJ1-5; the D gene is possibly TRBD1 (5 bases). Germline V lookup: CDR1 KGHSH, CDR2 LQKENI. The V end was cut by 3 bases, the J end by 1 base, with 7 bases between. The CDR3 totals 14 residues. CDR3 sequence (DNA): TGTGCCAGCTCACCGTCAGGGAGCAATCAGCCCCAGCATTTT. Translated, it gives CASSPSGSNQPQHF.